This T cell receptor (beta chain) was recovered during a study of cytomegalovirus exposure and HLA in healthy donors. Notes on the study in general: High sensitivity and specificity were reportedly achieved when the classifier diagnosed cytomegalovirus status. Upon later analysis, TCR association rates were observed to vary by HLA locus, being highest for DRB1 and lowest for HLA-C. Presence/absence results assume similar sequencing depth per donor, which may not hold.

As regards this clone: Its antigen is unknown.

The CDR3 loop spans 13 amino acids. V lost 6 bases and J 7 bases, leaving 13 bases between the germline ends. Germline V gene lookup returns CDR1 SGHTA and CDR2 FQGNSA. The PCR employed 60 Vbeta primers together with 13 Jbeta primers. Assay: immunoSEQ multiplex PCR; the TCRdb copy retains only in-frame clones and omits some. The profile shows roughly 170,000 clones, 84% of them singletons. The J gene is TRBJ2-1, the V gene TRBV7-2; a possible D gene is TRBD1 (6 bases). This TCR was sampled from a girl aged 10-17 years in good health and CMV-seropositive. The sample comprised PBMCs. The CDR3 DNA follows: TGTGCCAGCAGTCTTATCCAGGGGAATGAGCAGTTCTTC. Translation: CASSLIQGNEQFF.